The source of this T cell receptor (beta chain) is a study of blood T cell repertoires in COVID-19. Looked up from germline, CDR1 is MNHEY and CDR2 is SMNVEV (reference sequence). The CDR3 has 15 residues. Between the trimmed V and J ends, which lost 5 bases and 0 bases, there was a span of 11 bases. Clones were read by immunoSEQ multiplex PCR, and TCRdb kept only the in-frame ones, dropping some. The table has fewer than 70,000 clones, 80% to 90% seen once. This sequence joins TRBV27 and TRBJ1-5; D uncertain. The sample was peripheral blood. This clonotype was obtained from a human donor in a cohort sampled during active COVID-19. The CDR3 DNA follows: TGTGCCAGCAGTACCGTCAGCGCTAGCAATCAGCCCCAGCATTTT. Amino acids: CASSTVSASNQPQHF.